This T cell receptor (beta chain) was identified in a study of patients and donors after allogeneic stem cell transplantation. In this sample, this clonotype turned up a few times. TCRdb itself ran the RT-PCR reads through MiXCR, one entry per CDR3 protein. The sample consists of 900,000 to 1,000,000 distinct CDR3 sequences, roughly 18% of them appearing once. Sequencing input: blood, either unsorted or a sorted T cell fraction (not recorded which). The receptor was derived from a human donor who was either an allogeneic HSCT recipient or a stem cell or donor lymphocyte infusion donor (not recorded which). It is not recorded whose cells these are; they may come from a transplant donor.

CDR3 sequence: CASTGTSGTDYEQYF. CDR3 in DNA: TGTGCCAGCACTGGGACTAGCGGGACAGACTACGAGCAGTACTTC. The rearrangement uses TRBV25-1 and TRBJ2-7, with 13 positions matching TRBD2. CDR1 is MGHDK and CDR2 is SYGVNS in the germline V gene. The J segment lost 3 bases and the V segment lost 7 bases, leaving 6 bases of the junction unmatched. The CDR3 consists of 15 residues.